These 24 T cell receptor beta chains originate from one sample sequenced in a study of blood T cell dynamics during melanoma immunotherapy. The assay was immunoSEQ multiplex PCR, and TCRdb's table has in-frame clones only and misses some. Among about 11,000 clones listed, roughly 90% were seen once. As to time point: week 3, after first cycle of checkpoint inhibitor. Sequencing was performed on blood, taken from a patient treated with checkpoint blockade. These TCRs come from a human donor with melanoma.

The CDR3 region has the DNA TGCGCCAGCAGTGACTCAAAAGGGGGGCGCCCCTACGAGCAGTACTTC. Translation: CASSDSKGGRPYEQYF. The chain is built from TRBV10-1 and TRBJ2-7, with D possibly being TRBD1 or TRBD2 (6 bases each). CDR3 length equals 16 residues. Germline values: CDR1 WNHNN, CDR2 SYGVQD (reference sequence). The V end was cut by 3 bases, the J end by 2 bases, with 17 bases between.

CDR3 nucleotide sequence: TGTGCCAGCAGCTCCCAGGCGACTGGAAACACCATATATTTT. Amino acid sequence: CASSSQATGNTIYF. V and J are TRBV7-9 and TRBJ1-3; no reliable D call. The CDR3 contains 14 residues. The germline V gene encodes CDR1 SEHNR and CDR2 FQNEAQ (reference sequence). The V end was cut by 4 bases, the J end by 2 bases, with 9 bases between.

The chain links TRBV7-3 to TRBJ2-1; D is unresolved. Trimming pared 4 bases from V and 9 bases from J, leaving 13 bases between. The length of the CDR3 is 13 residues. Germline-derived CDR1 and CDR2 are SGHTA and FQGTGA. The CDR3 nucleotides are TGTGCCAGCAGCTACTACCCTGGGCCTGAGCAGTTCTTC. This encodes CASSYYPGPEQFF.

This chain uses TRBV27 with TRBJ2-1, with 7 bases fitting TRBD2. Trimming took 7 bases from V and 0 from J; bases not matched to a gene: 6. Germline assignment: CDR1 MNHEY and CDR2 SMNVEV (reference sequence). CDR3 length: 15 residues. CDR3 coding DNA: TGTGCCAGCACCCTTGGCGGGAGCTCCTACAATGAGCAGTTCTTC. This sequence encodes CASTLGGSSYNEQFF.

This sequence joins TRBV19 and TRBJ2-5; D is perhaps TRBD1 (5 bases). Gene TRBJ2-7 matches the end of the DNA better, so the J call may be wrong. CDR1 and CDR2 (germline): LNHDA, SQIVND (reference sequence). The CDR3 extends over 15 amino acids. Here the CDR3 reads CASSMGTGWGYEQYF. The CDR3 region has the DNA TGTGCCAGTAGTATGGGTACAGGATGGGGCTACGAGCAGTACTTC.

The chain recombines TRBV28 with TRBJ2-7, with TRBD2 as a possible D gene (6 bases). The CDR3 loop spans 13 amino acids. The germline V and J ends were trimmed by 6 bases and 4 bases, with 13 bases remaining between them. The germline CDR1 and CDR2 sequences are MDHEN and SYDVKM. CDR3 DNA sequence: TGTGCCAGCAGAATCGGGACTCGATACGAGCAGTACTTC. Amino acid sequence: CASRIGTRYEQYF.

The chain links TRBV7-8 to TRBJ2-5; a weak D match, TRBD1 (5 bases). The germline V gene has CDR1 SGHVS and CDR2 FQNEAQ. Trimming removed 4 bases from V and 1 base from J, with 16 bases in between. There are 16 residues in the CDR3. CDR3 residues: CASSSNSKGFQETQYF. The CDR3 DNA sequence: TGTGCCAGCAGCTCAAACAGCAAGGGGTTCCAAGAGACCCAGTACTTC.

This CDR3 is CASSPFGPGEQYF. The CDR3 bases are TGTGCCAGCAGCCCCTTTGGGCCTGGCGAGCAGTACTTC. The chain combines TRBV6-5 with TRBJ2-7, with no clear D. Trimming took off 6 bases at V and 6 bases at J, with 15 bases between the two ends. The CDR3 runs 13 residues. In germline, CDR1 is MNHEY, CDR2 SVGAGI.

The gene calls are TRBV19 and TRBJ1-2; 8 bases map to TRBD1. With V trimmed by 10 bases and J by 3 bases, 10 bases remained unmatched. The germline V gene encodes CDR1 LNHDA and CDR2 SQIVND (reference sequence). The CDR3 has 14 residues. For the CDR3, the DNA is TGTGCCACCCTACCCAGGGGGCGCGACTATGGCTACACCTTC. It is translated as CATLPRGRDYGYTF.

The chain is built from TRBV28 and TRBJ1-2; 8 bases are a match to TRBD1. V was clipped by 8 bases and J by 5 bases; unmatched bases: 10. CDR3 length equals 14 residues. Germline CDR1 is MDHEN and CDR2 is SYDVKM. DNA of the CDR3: TGTGCCAGCTATTCCGGGACAGGCTCTTATGGCTACACCTTC. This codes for CASYSGTGSYGYTF.

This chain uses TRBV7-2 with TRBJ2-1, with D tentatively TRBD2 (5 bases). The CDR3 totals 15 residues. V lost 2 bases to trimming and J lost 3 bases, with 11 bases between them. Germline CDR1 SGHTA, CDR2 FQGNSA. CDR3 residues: CASSLTWTLYNEQFF. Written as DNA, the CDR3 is TGTGCCAGCAGCTTAACCTGGACTCTCTACAATGAGCAGTTCTTC.

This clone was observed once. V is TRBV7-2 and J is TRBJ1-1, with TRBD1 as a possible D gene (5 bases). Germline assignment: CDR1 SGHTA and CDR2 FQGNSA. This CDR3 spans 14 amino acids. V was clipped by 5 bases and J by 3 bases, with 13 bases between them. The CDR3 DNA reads TGTGCCAGCAGCCAGCAGGGAGGGGACACTGAAGCTTTCTTT. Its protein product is CASSQQGGDTEAFF. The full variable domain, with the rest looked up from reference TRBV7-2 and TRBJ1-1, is GAGVSQSPSNKVTEKGKDVELRCDPISGHTALYWYRQSLGQGLEFLIYFQGNSAPDKSGLPSDRFSAERTGGSVSTLTIQRTQQEDSAVYLCASSQQGGDTEAFFGQGTRLTVV.

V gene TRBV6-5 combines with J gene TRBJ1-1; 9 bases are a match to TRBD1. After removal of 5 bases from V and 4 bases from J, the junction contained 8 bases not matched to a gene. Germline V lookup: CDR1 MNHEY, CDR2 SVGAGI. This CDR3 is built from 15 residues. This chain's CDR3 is CASSHNRGLGTEAFF. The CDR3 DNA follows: TGTGCCAGCAGTCACAACAGGGGGCTTGGCACTGAAGCTTTCTTT.

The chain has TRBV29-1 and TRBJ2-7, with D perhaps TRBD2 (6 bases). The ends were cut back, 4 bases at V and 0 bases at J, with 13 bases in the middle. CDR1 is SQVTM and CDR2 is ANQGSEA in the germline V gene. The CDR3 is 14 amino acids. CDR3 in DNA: TGCAGCGTTGGGGGTAGCGGCAACTCCTACGAGCAGTACTTC. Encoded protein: CSVGGSGNSYEQYF.

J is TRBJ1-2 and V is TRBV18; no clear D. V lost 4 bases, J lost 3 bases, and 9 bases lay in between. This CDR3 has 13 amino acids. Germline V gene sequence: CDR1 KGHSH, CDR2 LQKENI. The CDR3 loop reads CASSLARDYGYTF. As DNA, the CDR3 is TGTGCCAGCTCACTGGCCCGGGACTATGGCTACACCTTC.

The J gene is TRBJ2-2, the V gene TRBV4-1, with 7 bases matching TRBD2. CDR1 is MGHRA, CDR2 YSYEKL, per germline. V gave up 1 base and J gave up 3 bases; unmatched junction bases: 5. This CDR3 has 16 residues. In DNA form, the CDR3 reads TGCGCCAGCAGCCAAGGGTGGGGGAGGGACACCGGGGAGCTGTTTTTT. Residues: CASSQGWGRDTGELFF.

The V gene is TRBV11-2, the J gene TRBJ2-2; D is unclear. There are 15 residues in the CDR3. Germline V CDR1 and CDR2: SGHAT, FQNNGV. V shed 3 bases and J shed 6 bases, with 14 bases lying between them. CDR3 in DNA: TGTGCCAGCAGCTTCCAGCCCTGGACGGCCGGGGAGCTGTTTTTT. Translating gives CASSFQPWTAGELFF.

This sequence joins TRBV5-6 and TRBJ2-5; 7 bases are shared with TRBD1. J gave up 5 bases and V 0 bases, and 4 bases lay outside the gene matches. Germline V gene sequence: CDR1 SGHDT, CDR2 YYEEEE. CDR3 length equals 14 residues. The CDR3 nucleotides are TGTGCCAGCAGCTTGGGACAGGGTGTGGAGACCCAGTACTTC. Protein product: CASSLGQGVETQYF.

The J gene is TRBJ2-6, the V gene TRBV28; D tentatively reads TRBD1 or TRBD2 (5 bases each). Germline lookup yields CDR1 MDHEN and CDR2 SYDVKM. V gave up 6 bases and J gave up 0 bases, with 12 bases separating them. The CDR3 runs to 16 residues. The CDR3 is CASRPGRLSGANVLTF. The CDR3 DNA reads TGTGCCAGCAGACCGGGACGGCTCTCTGGGGCCAACGTCCTGACTTTC.

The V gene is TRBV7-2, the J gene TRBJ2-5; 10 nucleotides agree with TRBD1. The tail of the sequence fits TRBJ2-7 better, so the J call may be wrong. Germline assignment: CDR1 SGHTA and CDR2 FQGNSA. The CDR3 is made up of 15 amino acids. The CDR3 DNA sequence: TGTGCCAGCAGCCCCCGGACAGGGGGGGACTACGAGCAGTACTTC. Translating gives CASSPRTGGDYEQYF.

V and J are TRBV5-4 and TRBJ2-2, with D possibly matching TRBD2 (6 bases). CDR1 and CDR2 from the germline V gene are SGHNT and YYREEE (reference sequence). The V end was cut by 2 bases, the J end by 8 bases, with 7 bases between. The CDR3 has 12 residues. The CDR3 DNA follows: TGTGCCAGCAGCTTTGGGACTGGGGAGCTGTTTTTT. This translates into CASSFGTGELFF.

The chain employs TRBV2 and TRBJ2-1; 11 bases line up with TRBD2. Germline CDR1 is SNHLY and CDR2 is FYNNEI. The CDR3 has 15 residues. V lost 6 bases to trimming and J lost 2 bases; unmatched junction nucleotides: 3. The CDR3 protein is CASSGTSGPYNEQFF. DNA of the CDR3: TGTGCCAGCAGCGGGACTAGCGGCCCCTACAATGAGCAGTTCTTC.

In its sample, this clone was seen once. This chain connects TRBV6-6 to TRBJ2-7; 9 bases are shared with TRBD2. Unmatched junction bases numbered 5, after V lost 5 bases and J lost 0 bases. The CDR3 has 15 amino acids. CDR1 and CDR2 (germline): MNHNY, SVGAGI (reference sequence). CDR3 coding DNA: TGTGCCAGCAGTACCCTAGCGGGATACTCCTACGAGCAGTACTTC. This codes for CASSTLAGYSYEQYF.

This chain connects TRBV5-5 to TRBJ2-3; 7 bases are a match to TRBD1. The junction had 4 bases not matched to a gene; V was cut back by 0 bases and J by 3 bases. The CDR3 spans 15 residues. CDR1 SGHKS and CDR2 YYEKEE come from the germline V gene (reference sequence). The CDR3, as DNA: TGTGCCAGCAGCTTGGAGAGGGGGCGGACAGATACGCAGTATTTT. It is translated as CASSLERGRTDTQYF.